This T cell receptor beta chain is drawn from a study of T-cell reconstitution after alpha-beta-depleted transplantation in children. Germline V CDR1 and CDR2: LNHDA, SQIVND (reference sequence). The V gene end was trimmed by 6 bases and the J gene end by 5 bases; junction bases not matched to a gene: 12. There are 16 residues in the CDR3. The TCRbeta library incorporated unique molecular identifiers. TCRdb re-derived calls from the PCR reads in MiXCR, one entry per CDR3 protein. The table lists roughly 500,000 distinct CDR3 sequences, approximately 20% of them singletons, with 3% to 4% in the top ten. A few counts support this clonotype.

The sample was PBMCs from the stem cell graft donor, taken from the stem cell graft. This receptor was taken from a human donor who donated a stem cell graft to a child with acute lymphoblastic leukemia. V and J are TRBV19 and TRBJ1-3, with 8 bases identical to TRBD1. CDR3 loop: CASSIGPGQGRNTIYF. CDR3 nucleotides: TGTGCCAGTAGCATCGGCCCTGGACAGGGTAGAAACACCATATATTTT.